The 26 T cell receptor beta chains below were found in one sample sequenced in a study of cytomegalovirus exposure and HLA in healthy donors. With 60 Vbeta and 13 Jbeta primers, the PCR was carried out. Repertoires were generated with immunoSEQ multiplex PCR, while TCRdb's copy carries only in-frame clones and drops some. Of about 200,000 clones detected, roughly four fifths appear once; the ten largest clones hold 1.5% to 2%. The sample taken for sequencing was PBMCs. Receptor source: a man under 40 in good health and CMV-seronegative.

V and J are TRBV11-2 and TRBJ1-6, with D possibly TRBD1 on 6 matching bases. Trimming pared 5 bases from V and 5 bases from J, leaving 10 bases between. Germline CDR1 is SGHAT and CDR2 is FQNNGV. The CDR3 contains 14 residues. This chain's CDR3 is CASSLRQDNSPLHF. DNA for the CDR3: TGTGCCAGCAGCCTCAGACAGGATAATTCACCCCTCCACTTT.

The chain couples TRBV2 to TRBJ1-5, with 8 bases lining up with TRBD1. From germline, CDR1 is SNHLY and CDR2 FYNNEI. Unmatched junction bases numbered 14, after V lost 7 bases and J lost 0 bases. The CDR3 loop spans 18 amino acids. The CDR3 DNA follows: TGTGCCAGCACCCAGGCCAGGGGGCAGGGGGATAGCAATCAGCCCCAGCATTTT. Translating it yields CASTQARGQGDSNQPQHF. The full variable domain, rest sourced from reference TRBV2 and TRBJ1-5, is EPEVTQTPSHQVTQMGQEVILRCVPISNHLYFYWYRQILGQKVEFLVSFYNNEISEKSEIFDDQFSVERPDGSNFTLKIRSTKLEDSAMYFCASTQARGQGDSNQPQHFGDGTRLSIL.

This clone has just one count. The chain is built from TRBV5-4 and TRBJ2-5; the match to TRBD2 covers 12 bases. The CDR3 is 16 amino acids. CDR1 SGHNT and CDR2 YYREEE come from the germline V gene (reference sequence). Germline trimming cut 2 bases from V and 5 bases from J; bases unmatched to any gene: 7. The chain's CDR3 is CASSLPSGRARETQYF. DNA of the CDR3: TGTGCCAGCAGCTTACCTAGCGGGAGGGCCCGGGAGACCCAGTACTTC.

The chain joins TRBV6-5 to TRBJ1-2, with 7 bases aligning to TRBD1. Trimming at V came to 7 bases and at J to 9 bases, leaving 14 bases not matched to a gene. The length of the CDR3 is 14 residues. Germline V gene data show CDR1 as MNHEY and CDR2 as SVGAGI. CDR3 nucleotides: TGTGCCAGCATTCCCCCGGGACAGCCATACCGCTACACCTTC. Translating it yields CASIPPGQPYRYTF.

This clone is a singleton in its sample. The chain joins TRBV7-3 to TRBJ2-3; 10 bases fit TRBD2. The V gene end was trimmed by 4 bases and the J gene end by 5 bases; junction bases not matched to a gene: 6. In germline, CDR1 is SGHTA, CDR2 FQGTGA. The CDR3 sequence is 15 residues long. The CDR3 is CASSSRLAGVDTQYF. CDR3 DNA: TGTGCCAGCAGCTCACGGCTAGCGGGAGTAGATACGCAGTATTTT.

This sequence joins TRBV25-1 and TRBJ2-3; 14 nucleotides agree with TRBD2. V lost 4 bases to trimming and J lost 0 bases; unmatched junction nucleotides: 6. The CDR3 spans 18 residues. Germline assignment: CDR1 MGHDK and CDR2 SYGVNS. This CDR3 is CASSGRLAGGPSTDTQYF. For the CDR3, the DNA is TGTGCCAGCAGTGGAAGACTAGCGGGAGGGCCGAGCACAGATACGCAGTATTTT.

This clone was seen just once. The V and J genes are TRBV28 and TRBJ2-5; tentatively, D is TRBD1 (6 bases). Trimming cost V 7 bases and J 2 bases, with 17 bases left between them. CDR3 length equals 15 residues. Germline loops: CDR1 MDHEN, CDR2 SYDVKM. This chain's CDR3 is CASTHLRGSQETQYF. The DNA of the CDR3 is TGTGCCAGCACCCACCTCAGGGGTTCTCAAGAGACCCAGTACTTC.

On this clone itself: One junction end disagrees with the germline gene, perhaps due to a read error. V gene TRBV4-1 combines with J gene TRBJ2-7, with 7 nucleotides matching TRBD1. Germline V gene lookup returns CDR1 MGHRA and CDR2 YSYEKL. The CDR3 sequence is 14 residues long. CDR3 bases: TGCGCCGGCAGCCAGGGACAGCACTCCTACGAGCAGTACTTC. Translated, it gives CAGSQGQHSYEQYF.

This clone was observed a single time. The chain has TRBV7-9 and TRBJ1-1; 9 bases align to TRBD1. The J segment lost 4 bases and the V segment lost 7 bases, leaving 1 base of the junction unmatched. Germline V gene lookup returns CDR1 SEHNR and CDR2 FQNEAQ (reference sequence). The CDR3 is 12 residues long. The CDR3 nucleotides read TGTGCCAGCATGACAGGGGGCACTGAAGCTTTCTTT. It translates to CASMTGGTEAFF. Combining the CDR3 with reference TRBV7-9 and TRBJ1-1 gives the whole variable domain DTGVSQNPRHKITKRGQNVTFRCDPISEHNRLYWYRQTLGQGPEFLTYFQNEAQLEKSRLLSDRFSAERPKGSFSTLEIQRTEQGDSAMYLCASMTGGTEAFFGQGTRLTVV.

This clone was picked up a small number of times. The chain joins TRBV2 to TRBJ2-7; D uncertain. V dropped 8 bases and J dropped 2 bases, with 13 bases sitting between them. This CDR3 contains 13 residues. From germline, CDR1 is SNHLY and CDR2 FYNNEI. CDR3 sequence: CASHGLFAYEQYF. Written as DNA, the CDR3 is TGTGCCAGCCATGGGCTTTTCGCCTACGAGCAGTACTTC.

This chain's CDR3 is CASRPQGTISEAFF. CDR3 nucleotides: TGTGCCAGCAGGCCACAGGGGACAATATCTGAAGCTTTCTTT. The chain employs TRBV27 and TRBJ1-1; 7 bases line up with TRBD1. The CDR3 loop spans 14 amino acids. Germline V gene lookup returns CDR1 MNHEY and CDR2 SMNVEV (reference sequence). J gave up 6 bases and V 6 bases, and 10 bases lay outside the gene matches.

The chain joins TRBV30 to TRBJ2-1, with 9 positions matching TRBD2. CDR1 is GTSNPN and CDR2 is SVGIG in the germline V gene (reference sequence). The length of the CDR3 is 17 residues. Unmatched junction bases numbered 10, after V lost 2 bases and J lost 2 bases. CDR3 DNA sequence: TGTGCCTGGAGTCGCGGGAGGGCCTCCGGGGCCTACAATGAGCAGTTCTTC. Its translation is CAWSRGRASGAYNEQFF.

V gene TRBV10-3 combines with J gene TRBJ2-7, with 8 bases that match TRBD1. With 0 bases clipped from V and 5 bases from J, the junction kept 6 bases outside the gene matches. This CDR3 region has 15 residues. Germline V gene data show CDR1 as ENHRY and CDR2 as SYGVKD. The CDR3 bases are TGTGCCATCAGTGAGTCGAGACAGGGGCTTCACGAGCAGTACTTC. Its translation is CAISESRQGLHEQYF.

The CDR3 nucleotides read TGTGCCAGCAGTTACTTGACAGGGGTGACCGGGGAGCTGTTTTTT. Protein product: CASSYLTGVTGELFF. The chain combines TRBV6-5 with TRBJ2-2; TRBD1 agrees at 8 bases. V lost 1 base, J lost 5 bases, and 3 bases stayed unmatched. Germline V CDR1 and CDR2: MNHEY, SVGAGI. This CDR3 is 15 amino acids long.

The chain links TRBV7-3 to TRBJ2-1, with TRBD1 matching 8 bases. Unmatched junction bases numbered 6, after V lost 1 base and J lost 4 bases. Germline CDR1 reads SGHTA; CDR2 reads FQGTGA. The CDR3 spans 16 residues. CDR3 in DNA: TGTGCCAGCAGCTTAATTCAGGACAGGGATTACAATGAGCAGTTCTTC. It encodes CASSLIQDRDYNEQFF.

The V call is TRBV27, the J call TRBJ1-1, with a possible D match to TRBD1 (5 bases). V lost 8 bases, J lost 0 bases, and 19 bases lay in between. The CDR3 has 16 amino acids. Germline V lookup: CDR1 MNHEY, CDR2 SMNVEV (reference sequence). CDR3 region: CASRERAWGVNTEAFF. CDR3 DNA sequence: TGTGCCAGCCGTGAGAGGGCTTGGGGGGTGAACACTGAAGCTTTCTTT.

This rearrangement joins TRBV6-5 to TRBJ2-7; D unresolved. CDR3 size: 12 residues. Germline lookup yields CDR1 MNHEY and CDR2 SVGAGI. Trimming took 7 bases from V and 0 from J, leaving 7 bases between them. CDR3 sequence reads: CASISSSYEQYF. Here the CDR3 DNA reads TGTGCCAGCATTTCTAGCTCCTACGAGCAGTACTTC.

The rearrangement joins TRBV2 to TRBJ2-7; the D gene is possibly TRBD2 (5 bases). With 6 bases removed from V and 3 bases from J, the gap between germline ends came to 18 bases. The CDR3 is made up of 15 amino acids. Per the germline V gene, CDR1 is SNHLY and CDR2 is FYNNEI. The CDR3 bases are TGTGCCAGCAGGGTACTAGACCTTCCGGTCTACGAGCAGTACTTC. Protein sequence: CASRVLDLPVYEQYF.

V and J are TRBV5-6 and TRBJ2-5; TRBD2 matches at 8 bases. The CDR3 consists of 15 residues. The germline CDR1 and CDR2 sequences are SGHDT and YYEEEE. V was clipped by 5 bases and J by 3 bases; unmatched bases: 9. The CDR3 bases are TGTGCCAGCAGTCCCGAGGGTAGCGGGGAAGAGACCCAGTACTTC. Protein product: CASSPEGSGEETQYF.

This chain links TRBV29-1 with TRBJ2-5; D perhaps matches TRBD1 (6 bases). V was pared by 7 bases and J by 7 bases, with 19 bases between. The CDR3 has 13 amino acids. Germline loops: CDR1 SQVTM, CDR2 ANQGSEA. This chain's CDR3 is CSGLQGRKGTQYF. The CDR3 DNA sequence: TGCAGCGGCCTACAGGGTCGAAAGGGGACCCAGTACTTC.

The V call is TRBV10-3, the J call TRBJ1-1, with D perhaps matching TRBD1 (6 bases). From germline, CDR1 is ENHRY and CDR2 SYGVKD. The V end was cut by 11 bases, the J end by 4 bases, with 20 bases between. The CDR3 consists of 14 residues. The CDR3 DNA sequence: TGTGCCGCCTCCCGGGGGGGCGGCACCACTGAAGCTTTCTTT. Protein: CAASRGGGTTEAFF.

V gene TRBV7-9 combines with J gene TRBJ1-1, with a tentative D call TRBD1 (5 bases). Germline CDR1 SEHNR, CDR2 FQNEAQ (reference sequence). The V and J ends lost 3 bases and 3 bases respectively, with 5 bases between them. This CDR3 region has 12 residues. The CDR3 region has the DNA TGTGCCAGCAGCTTCAGGGACACTGAAGCTTTCTTT. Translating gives CASSFRDTEAFF.

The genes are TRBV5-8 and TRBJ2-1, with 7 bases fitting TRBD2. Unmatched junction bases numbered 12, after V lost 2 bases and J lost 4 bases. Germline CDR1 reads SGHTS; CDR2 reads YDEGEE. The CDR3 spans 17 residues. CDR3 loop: CASSFLVLGGIYNEQFF. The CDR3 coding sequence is TGTGCCAGCAGCTTTCTCGTGCTGGGAGGGATATACAATGAGCAGTTCTTC.

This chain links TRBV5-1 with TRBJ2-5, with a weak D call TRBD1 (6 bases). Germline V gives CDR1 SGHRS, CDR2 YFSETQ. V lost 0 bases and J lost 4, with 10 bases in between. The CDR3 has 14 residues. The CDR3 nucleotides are TGCGCCAGCAGCTTGGCGCGAGGGGGAGAGACCCAGTACTTC. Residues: CASSLARGGETQYF.

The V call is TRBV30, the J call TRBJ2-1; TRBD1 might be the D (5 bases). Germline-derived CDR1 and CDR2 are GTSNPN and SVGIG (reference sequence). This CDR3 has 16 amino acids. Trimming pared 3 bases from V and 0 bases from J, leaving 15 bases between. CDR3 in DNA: TGTGCCTGGAGATTAGGGGTAGCCCCCTCCTACAATGAGCAGTTCTTC. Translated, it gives CAWRLGVAPSYNEQFF.

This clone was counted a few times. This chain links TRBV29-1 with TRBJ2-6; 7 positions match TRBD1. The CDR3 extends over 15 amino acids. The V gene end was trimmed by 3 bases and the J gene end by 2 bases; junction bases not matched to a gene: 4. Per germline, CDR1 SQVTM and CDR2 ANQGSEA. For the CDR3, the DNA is TGCAGCGTTGATGACAGGGCGGCTGGGGCCAACGTCCTGACTTTC. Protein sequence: CSVDDRAAGANVLTF.